The rows below give T cell receptor beta chains drawn from one sample of a study of blood T cell repertoires in COVID-19. Using immunoSEQ multiplex PCR, the repertoire was profiled, and TCRdb retains in-frame clones only, with some absent. Among tens of thousands of clones, approximately 93% were seen once, and the ten largest hold 0.83%. The specimen was peripheral blood. The receptors come from a woman in her seventies with COVID-19, enrolled during active disease. The CDR3 runs from the conserved cysteine through the conserved F or W. A D gene is named only where the DNA matches it firmly. Clone size, where shown, is once, few, many, or a class for clones that have expanded.

cdr3_nt | cdr3_aa | d_call | j_call | clone_size | v_call
TGTGCCAGCAGTGACTCTCCAGGGGAGCAAGGAGCTTTCTTT | CASSDSPGEQGAFF | - | TRBJ1-1 | - | TRBV6-4
TGTGCCAGCAAAGGACAGGGAGGGGTCTATGGCTACACCTTC | CASKGQGGVYGYTF | TRBD1 | TRBJ1-2 | - | TRBV6-5
TGTGCCACCAGTGACCGCGCGGGACCGGAAGATACGCAGTATTTT | CATSDRAGPEDTQYF | - | TRBJ2-3 | - | TRBV24-1
TGTGCCAGCAGTCGGGAGGGGTGGAACACTGAAGCTTTCTTT | CASSREGWNTEAFF | - | TRBJ1-1 | - | TRBV6-6
TGTGCCAGCAGCCAAGACGCCGGGACTAGCGCCTACAATGAGCAGTTCTTC | CASSQDAGTSAYNEQFF | TRBD2 | TRBJ2-1 | - | TRBV3-1/TRBV3-2
TGTGCCAGCAGTTTATCCCCCCTAGCGGGAGGATACAATGAGCAGTTCTTC | CASSLSPLAGGYNEQFF | TRBD2 | TRBJ2-1 | - | TRBV27
TGTGCCATCAGTGAATTCGGGGACAGGGGAGCTTTCTTT | CAISEFGDRGAFF | TRBD1 | TRBJ1-1 | once | TRBV10-3
TGTGCCAGCAGCCGTCCCCCGGGAAACACCATATATTTT | CASSRPPGNTIYF | - | TRBJ1-3 | - | TRBV3-1/TRBV3-2
TGTGCCAGCAGCCTAATCCTGCGTGAGACCCAGTACTTC | CASSLILRETQYF | - | TRBJ2-5 | - | TRBV4-2
TGTGCCACCAGCAGAGCCACAGGGCTTTGGGAGACCCAGTACTTC | CATSRATGLWETQYF | - | TRBJ2-5 | - | TRBV15
TGTGCCAGCAGTGTTTTCGGGACTACAGGCTTAGGCACAGATACGCAGTATTTT | CASSVFGTTGLGTDTQYF | TRBD2 | TRBJ2-3 | - | TRBV2
TGTGCCAGCCGTCCGACAGGGGGAGGGGGCTACACCTTC | CASRPTGGGGYTF | TRBD1 | TRBJ1-2 | - | TRBV27
TGTGCCACCAGCAGAGAGGGACTAGCGGATTCCTACGAGCAGTACTTC | CATSREGLADSYEQYF | TRBD2 | TRBJ2-7 | - | TRBV15
TGTGCCAGTACCCCCCCAGGGGGATATGAAAAACTGTTTTTT | CASTPPGGYEKLFF | TRBD1 | TRBJ1-4 | - | TRBV19
TGTGCCAGCTTCCTGAGGACGGGGGTGAACACTGAAGCTTTCTTT | CASFLRTGVNTEAFF | - | TRBJ1-1 | once | TRBV18
TGTGCCAGCAGGCGTGCGGATACGCAGTATTTT | CASRRADTQYF | - | TRBJ2-3 | - | TRBV6-5
TGTGCCAGCAGCGTAGGCGCGGAGAACACTGAAGCTTTCTTT | CASSVGAENTEAFF | - | TRBJ1-1 | - | TRBV9
TGCGCCAGCAGCTTGGCCGGGGGTAGCAATCAGCCCCAGCATTTT | CASSLAGGSNQPQHF | - | TRBJ1-5 | - | TRBV5-1
TGTGCCGGTAGGGAGAACCCAACGGCGGGGGGCAATCAGCCCCAGCATTTT | CAGRENPTAGGNQPQHF | - | TRBJ1-5 | once | TRBV19
TGTGCCAGCAGTTTAGATCTAGCGGGAGCGAAAGATACGCAGTATTTT | CASSLDLAGAKDTQYF | TRBD2 | TRBJ2-3 | - | TRBV28
TGTGCCAGCTCACACAGGGAGAACACTGAAGCTTTCTTT | CASSHRENTEAFF | - | TRBJ1-1 | - | TRBV18
TGTGCCAGTCGAGGAGCGGGAGGTACCTACGAGCAGTACTTC | CASRGAGGTYEQYF | TRBD2 | TRBJ2-7 | - | TRBV28
TGTGCCAGTAGTACAGGGGACAGTTACCGCACAGATACGCAGTATTTT | CASSTGDSYRTDTQYF | TRBD1 | TRBJ2-3 | - | TRBV19
TGCGCCAGCAGCCAAGATCGATGGGGACAGCGTGACTACGAGCAGTACTTC | CASSQDRWGQRDYEQYF | TRBD1 | TRBJ2-7 | - | TRBV4-1
TGTGCCAGCACCCCGGGCGGCGGGATGAACACCGGGGAGCTGTTTTTT | CASTPGGGMNTGELFF | - | TRBJ2-2 | - | TRBV5-4
TGCGCCAGCAGCTTGGGTGCGGGAGGGTACCAAGAGACCCAGTACTTC | CASSLGAGGYQETQYF | TRBD2 | TRBJ2-5 | - | TRBV5-1
TGTGCCAGCCAAAACAGGACACCCCGAGGTACTGAAGCTTTCTTT | CASQNRTPRGTEAFF | - | TRBJ1-1 | - | TRBV28
TGCAGCGTTACAGGGTCTGGAAACACCATATATTTT | CSVTGSGNTIYF | - | TRBJ1-3 | - | TRBV29-1
TGTGCCAGCAGCCCCGGGGAGTATAGAAGGGTTGACTATGGCTACACCTTC | CASSPGEYRRVDYGYTF | - | TRBJ1-2 | once | TRBV7-2
TGTGCCAGCAGTGAAGTCCTAGCGGGAGGGCACTACGAGCAGTACTTC | CASSEVLAGGHYEQYF | TRBD2 | TRBJ2-7 | once | TRBV6-1
TGTGCCAGCAGCCAAGATGGGGCCCAGCGGCCCCAGCATTTT | CASSQDGAQRPQHF | - | TRBJ1-5 | - | TRBV3-1/TRBV3-2
TGTGCCAGCAGCCTAAACAGGGTATCCACCGGGGAGCTGTTTTTT | CASSLNRVSTGELFF | - | TRBJ2-2 | - | TRBV7-3
TGTGCCAGCAGCCAAGTTCGGGAGAGCTACGAGCAGTACTTC | CASSQVRESYEQYF | - | TRBJ2-7 | - | TRBV14
TGTGCCAGCAGCCTTACTAGCGGGAGTTACGAGCAGTACTTC | CASSLTSGSYEQYF | TRBD2 | TRBJ2-7 | - | TRBV3-1/TRBV3-2
TGTGCCAGCAGCTTGCAGGGGGCGACTTCACCCCTCCACTTT | CASSLQGATSPLHF | TRBD1 | TRBJ1-6 | - | TRBV7-3
TGTGCCACCAGCAGAAACACCCAGTCCGCAGAAGCTTTCTTT | CATSRNTQSAEAFF | - | TRBJ1-1 | - | TRBV15
TGTGCCAGCAGCCAAGAGGGCGCCAACAGGCAGTACTTC | CASSQEGANRQYF | - | TRBJ2-7 | once | TRBV3-1/TRBV3-2
TGTGCCAGCAGCTTGGAGAGGGACGAGCAGTACTTC | CASSLERDEQYF | - | TRBJ2-7 | - | TRBV5-4
TGTGCCAGTGCGGGTCCAGGCTACGAGCAGTACTTC | CASAGPGYEQYF | - | TRBJ2-7 | - | TRBV3-1/TRBV3-2